A single sample is the source of the 7 T cell receptor beta chains below, sequenced in a study of tumor-infiltrating lymphocytes in primary liver carcinoma. A constant-region primer served to make TCR beta cDNA from about 530 ng total RNA. Slightly modified ARM-PCR, run as three nested multiplex PCR rounds, produced the TCR beta libraries. The first two PCR rounds used TRBV1-TRBV30 forward primers with a C-beta reverse primer, 9 to 11 cycles each. TCRdb itself ran the multiplex PCR reads through MiXCR, one entry per CDR3 protein. The data show some 190,000 distinct CDR3 sequences, with around four fifths seen just once and over 15% held by the top ten. The approximately 20-31 mg bulk tissue piece was not sorted before simultaneous RNA and DNA extraction. The sample was tumor tissue from primary liver carcinoma. The receptors shown here come from a man in his forties with primary liver carcinoma and hepatitis B virus infection.

Regarding this clonotype: The CDR3 ends on some other residue instead of the conserved phenylalanine or tryptophan, so this is likely a read error. The rearrangement links TRBV4-2 to TRBJ1-5; D is undetermined. CDR3 length: 15 amino acids. Germline V gives CDR1 LGHNA, CDR2 YNFKEQ. The CDR3 reads CTSSQDARTNQPQHS. Here the CDR3 DNA reads TGTACCAGCAGCCAAGATGCCAGAACCAATCAGCCCCAGCATTCT.

Comment on this clonotype: Given a much more abundant clone one base away, this may be a read error. The chain carries TRBV28 and TRBJ2-7; maybe TRBD1 (6 bases). CDR3 length equals 13 residues. Trimming cost V 7 bases and J 5 bases, with 15 bases left between them. Germline CDR1 and CDR2: MDHEN and SYDVKM. In DNA, the CDR3 is TGTGCCAGCAAAGCAGGGGCTAGCAACGAGCAGTACTTC. Residues: CASKAGASNEQYF.

This clonotype was recorded many times. The rearrangement joins TRBV7-9 to TRBJ1-4; TRBD1 agrees at 7 bases. The V and J ends lost 4 bases and 7 bases, in that order; junction bases with no gene match: 6. CDR3 length: 14 amino acids. Germline V gene data show CDR1 as SEHNR and CDR2 as FQNEAQ (reference sequence). This CDR3 reads CASSSGTAGEKLFF. The CDR3 DNA follows: TGTGCCAGCAGCTCCGGGACAGCGGGTGAAAAACTGTTTTTT.

This clonotype was observed many times. This sequence joins TRBV24-1 and TRBJ2-3; 10 bases are shared with TRBD1. Germline V gene data show CDR1 as KGHDR and CDR2 as SFDVKD. Losses at the gene ends were 7 bases for V and 4 bases for J; bases not matched to a gene: 4. The length of the CDR3 is 14 residues. CDR3 DNA: TGTGCCACCAGCCCGACAGGGGGCGCAGATACGCAGTATTTT. Translation: CATSPTGGADTQYF.

On this clonotype itself: The junction differs from germline at one of its ends, possibly a read error. This sequence joins TRBV4-3 and TRBJ2-7, with TRBD2 identical over 10 bases. This CDR3 has 17 residues. Germline V gene sequence: CDR1 LGHNA, CDR2 YSLEER. The CDR3 nucleotides are TGTGCCAGCAACCAAGTTCTCGCTAGCGGGAGAACTTACGAGCAGTACTTC. Translating gives CASNQVLASGRTYEQYF.

With regard to this clonotype: This CDR3 fails to terminate in the conserved phenylalanine or tryptophan, so it likely reflects a read error. J is TRBJ1-5 and V is TRBV29-1, with TRBD1 matching over 7 bases. The CDR3 runs 13 residues. The germline gives CDR1 SQVTM, CDR2 ANQGSEA. The CDR3 sequence: CSIETGGNQPQHY. DNA of the CDR3: TGTAGCATTGAAACAGGGGGCAATCAGCCCCAGCATTAT.

Points on this clonotype: The germline gene is not matched at one end of the junction; a read error may be the cause. This sequence joins TRBV11-2 and TRBJ2-5, with 7 positions matching TRBD2. Germline V gene data show CDR1 as SGHAT and CDR2 as FQNNGV. This CDR3 comprises 19 residues. The CDR3: CASSFSSLLAEGRGESQYF. In DNA form, the CDR3 reads TGTGCCAGCAGCTTTAGTAGCCTTCTAGCGGAAGGGCGGGGAGAGTCCCAGTACTTC. The complete variable domain, with remaining parts taken from reference TRBV11-2 and TRBJ2-5, reads EAGVAQSPRYKIIEKRQSVAFWCNPISGHATLYWYQQILGQGPKLLIQFQNNGVVDDSQLPKDRFSAERLKGVDSTLKIQPAKLEDSAVYLCASSFSSLLAEGRGESQYFGPGTRLLVL.